This record concerns one T cell receptor beta chain sequence. The data derive from a study of blood T cell repertoires in COVID-19. About the study: COVID-19 samples collected from the United States, Italy and Spain covered acute and convalescent phases. Nucleic acid was either cDNA or gDNA, and it came from T cells, B-cell-depleted T cells, or PBMCs.

V shed 0 bases and J 7 bases; nucleotides not matched to a gene: 4. From germline, CDR1 is MNHEY and CDR2 SMNVEV (reference sequence). The CDR3 has 16 amino acids. Under the authors' procedure: Reference gene primer amplification in the assay estimated nucleated cell counts. The method was immunoSEQ multiplex PCR; TCRdb's version includes in-frame clones alone and lacks a portion of them. V and J calls and clone size are those listed in that table; D and trimming were worked out from the DNA. The profile shows some 58,000 clones, roughly three quarters of them singletons. The clonotype was recovered from a human donor in a cohort sampled during active COVID-19. The sequencing sample was made of peripheral blood. The chain employs TRBV27 and TRBJ2-1; 12 nucleotides match TRBD1. The CDR3 sequence is CASSLSGQGATNEQFF. The CDR3 nucleotides read TGTGCCAGCAGTTTATCGGGACAGGGGGCGACGAATGAGCAGTTCTTC.